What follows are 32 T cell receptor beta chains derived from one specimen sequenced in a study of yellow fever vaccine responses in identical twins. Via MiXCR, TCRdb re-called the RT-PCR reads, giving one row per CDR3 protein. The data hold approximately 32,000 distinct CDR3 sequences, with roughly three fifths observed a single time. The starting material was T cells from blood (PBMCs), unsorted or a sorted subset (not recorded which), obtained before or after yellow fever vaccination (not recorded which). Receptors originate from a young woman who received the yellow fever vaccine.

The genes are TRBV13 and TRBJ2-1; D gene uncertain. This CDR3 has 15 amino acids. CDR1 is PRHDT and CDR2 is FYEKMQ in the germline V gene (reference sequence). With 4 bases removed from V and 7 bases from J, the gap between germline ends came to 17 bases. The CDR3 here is CASSSPGQRRNEQFF. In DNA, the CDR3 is TGTGCCAGCAGCTCTCCGGGTCAAAGACGGAATGAGCAGTTCTTC.

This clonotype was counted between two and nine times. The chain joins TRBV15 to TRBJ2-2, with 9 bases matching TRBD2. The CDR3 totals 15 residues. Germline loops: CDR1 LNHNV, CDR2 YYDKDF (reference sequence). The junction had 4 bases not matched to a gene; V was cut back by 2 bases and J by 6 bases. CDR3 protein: CATSRTGLASGELFF. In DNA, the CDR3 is TGTGCCACCAGCAGAACCGGACTAGCGTCCGGGGAGCTGTTTTTT.

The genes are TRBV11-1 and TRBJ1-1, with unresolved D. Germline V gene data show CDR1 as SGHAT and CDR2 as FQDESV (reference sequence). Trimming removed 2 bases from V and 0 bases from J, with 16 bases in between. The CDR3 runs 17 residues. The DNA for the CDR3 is TGTGCCAGCAGCTTATCCAGGACCGTAGAGATGAACACTGAAGCTTTCTTT. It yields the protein CASSLSRTVEMNTEAFF.

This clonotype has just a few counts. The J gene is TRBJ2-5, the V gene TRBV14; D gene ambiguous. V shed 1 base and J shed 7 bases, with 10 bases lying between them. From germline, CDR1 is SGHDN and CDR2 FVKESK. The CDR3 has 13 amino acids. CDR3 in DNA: TGTGCCAGCAGCCAAGTTCAGTTAGGGACCCAGTACTTC. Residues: CASSQVQLGTQYF. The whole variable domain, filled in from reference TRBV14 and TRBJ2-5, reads EAGVTQFPSHSVIEKGQTVTLRCDPISGHDNLYWYRRVMGKEIKFLLHFVKESKQDESGMPNNRFLAERTGGTYSTLKVQPAELEDSGVYFCASSQVQLGTQYFGPGTRLLVL.

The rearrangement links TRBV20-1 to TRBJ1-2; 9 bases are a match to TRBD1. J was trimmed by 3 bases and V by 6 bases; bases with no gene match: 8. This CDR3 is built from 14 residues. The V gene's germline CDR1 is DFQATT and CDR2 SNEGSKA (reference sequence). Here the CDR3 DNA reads TGCAGTGCGAGTACAGGGGGCGCCTACTATGGCTACACCTTC. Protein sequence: CSASTGGAYYGYTF.

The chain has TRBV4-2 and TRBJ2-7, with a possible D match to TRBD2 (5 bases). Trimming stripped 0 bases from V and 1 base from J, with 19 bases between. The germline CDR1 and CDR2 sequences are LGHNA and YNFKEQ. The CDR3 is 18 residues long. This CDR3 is CASSQDPTRSFASYEQYF. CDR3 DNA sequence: TGTGCCAGCAGCCAAGATCCCACTAGGTCCTTTGCATCCTACGAGCAGTACTTC.

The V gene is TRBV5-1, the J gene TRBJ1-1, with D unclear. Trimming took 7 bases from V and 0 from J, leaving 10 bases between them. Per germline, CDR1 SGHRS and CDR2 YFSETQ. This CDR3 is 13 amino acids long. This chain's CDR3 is CASGDLLNTEAFF. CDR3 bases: TGCGCCAGCGGAGATCTGTTGAACACTGAAGCTTTCTTT.

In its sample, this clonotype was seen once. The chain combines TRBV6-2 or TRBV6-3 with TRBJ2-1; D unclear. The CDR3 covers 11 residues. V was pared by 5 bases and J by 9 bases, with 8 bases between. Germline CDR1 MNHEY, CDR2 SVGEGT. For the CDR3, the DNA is TGTGCCAGCAGTGAGCCTCGTGAGCAGTTCTTC. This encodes CASSEPREQFF.

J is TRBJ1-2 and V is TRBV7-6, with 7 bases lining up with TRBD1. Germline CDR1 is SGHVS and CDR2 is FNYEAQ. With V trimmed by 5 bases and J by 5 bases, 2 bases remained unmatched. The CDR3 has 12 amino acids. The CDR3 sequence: CASSPGGYGYTF. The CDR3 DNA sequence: TGTGCCAGCAGCCCAGGGGGGTATGGCTACACCTTC. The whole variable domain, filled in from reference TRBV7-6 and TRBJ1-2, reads GAGVSQSPRYKVTKRGQDVALRCDPISGHVSLYWYRQALGQGPEFLTYFNYEAQQDKSGLPNDRFSAERPEGSISTLTIQRTEQRDSAMYRCASSPGGYGYTFGSGTRLTVV.

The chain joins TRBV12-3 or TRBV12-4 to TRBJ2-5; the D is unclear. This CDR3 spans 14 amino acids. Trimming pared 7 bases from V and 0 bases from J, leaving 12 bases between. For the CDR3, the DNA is TGTGCCAGCACCTCGTTAGGGCACCAAGAGACCCAGTACTTC. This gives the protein CASTSLGHQETQYF.

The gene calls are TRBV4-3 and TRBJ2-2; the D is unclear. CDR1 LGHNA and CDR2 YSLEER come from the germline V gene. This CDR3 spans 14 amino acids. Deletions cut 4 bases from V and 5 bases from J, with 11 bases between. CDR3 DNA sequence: TGCGCCAGCAGCCCCCTCCTTAAAACCGGGGAGCTGTTTTTT. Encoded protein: CASSPLLKTGELFF.

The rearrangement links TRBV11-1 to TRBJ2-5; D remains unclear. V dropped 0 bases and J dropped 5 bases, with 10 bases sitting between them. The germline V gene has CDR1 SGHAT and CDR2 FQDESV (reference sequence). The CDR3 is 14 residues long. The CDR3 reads CASSLAFPTETQYF. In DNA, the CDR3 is TGTGCCAGCAGCTTAGCATTCCCCACGGAGACCCAGTACTTC.

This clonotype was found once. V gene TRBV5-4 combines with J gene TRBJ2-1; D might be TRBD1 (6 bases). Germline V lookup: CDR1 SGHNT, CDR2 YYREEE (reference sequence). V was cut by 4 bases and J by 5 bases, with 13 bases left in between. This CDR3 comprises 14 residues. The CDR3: CASSDQDRNNEQFF. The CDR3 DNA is TGTGCCAGCAGCGATCAGGACAGAAACAATGAGCAGTTCTTC.

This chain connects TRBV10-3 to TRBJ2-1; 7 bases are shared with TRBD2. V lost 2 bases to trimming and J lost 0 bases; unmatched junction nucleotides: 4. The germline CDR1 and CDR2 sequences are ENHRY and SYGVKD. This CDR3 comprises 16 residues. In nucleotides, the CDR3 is TGTGCCATCAGTGAGCGGGGCGGGAGCTCCTACAATGAGCAGTTCTTC. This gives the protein CAISERGGSSYNEQFF.

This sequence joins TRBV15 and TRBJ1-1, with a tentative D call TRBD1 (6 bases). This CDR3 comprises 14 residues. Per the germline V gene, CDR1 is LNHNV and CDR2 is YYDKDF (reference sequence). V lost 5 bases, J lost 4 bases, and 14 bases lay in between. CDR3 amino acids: CATSYTTGSTEAFF. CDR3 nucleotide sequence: TGTGCCACCAGCTATACCACAGGGAGCACTGAAGCTTTCTTT.

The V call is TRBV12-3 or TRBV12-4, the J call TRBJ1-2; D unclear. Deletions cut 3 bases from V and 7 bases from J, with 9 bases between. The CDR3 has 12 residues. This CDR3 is CASSFGVSGYTF. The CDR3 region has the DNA TGTGCCAGCAGTTTCGGGGTTAGTGGCTACACCTTC.

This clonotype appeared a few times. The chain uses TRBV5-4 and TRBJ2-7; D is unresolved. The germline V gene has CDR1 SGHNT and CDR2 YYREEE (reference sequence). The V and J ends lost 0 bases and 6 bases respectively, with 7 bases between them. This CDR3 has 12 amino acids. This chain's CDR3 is CASSLVISEQYF. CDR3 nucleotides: TGTGCCAGCAGCTTGGTTATTAGCGAGCAGTACTTC.

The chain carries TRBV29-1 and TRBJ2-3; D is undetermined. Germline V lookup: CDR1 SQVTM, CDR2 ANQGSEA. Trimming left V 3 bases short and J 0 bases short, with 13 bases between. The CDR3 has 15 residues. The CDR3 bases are TGCAGCGTTGACCGGGCAGCCTCTAGCACAGATACGCAGTATTTT. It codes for CSVDRAASSTDTQYF.

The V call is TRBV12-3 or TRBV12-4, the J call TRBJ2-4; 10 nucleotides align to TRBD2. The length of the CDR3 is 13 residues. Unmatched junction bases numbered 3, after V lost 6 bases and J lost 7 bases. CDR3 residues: CASRSSGSNIQYF. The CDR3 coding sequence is TGTGCCAGCAGGTCTAGCGGGAGTAACATTCAGTACTTC.

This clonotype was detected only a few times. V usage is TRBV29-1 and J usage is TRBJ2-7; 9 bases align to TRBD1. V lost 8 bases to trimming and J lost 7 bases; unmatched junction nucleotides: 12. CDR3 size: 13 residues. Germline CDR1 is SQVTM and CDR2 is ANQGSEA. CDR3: CSYKPGTGYEQYF. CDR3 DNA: TGCAGCTACAAGCCCGGGACAGGGTATGAGCAGTACTTC.

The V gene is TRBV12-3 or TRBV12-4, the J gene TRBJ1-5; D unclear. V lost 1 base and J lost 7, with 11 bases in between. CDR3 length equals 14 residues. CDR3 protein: CASSLESGSQPQHF. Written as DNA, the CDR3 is TGTGCCAGCAGTTTAGAATCGGGGTCCCAGCCCCAGCATTTT.

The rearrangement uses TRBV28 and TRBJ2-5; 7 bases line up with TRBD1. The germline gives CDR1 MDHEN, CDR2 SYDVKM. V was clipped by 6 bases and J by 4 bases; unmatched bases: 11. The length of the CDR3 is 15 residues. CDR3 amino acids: CASSERKQGRETQYF. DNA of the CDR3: TGTGCCAGCAGCGAACGAAAACAGGGGCGAGAGACCCAGTACTTC.

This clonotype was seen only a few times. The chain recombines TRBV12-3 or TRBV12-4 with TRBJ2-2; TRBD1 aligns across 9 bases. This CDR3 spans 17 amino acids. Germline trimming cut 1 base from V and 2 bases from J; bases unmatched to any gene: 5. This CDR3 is CASSLGQGGLNTGELFF. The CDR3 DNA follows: TGTGCCAGCAGTTTAGGACAGGGGGGGCTAAACACCGGGGAGCTGTTTTTT.

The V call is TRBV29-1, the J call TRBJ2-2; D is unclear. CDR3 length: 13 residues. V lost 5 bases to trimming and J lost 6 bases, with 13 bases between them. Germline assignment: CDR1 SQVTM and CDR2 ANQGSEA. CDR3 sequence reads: CSVFLFDSGELFF. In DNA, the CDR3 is TGCAGCGTTTTCCTGTTTGACTCCGGGGAGCTGTTTTTT.

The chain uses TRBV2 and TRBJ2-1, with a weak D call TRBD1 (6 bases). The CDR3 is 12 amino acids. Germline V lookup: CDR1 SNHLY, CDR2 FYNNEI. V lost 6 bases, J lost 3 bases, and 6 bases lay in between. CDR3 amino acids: CASRDSYNEQFF. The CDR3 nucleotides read TGTGCCAGCAGGGACAGCTACAATGAGCAGTTCTTC.

CDR3 amino acids: CASSPSGDTEAFF. The DNA of the CDR3 is TGTGCCAGCTCACCCTCCGGGGACACTGAAGCTTTCTTT. V is TRBV18 and J is TRBJ1-1, with D unresolved. The ends were cut back, 3 bases at V and 3 bases at J, with 8 bases in the middle. CDR3 size: 13 residues. The germline V gene has CDR1 KGHSH and CDR2 LQKENI.

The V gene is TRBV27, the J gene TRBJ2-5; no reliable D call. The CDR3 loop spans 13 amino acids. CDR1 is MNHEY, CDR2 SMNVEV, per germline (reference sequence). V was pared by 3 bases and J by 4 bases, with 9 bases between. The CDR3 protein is CASSLYGRETQYF. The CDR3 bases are TGTGCCAGCAGTTTGTACGGTAGAGAGACCCAGTACTTC.

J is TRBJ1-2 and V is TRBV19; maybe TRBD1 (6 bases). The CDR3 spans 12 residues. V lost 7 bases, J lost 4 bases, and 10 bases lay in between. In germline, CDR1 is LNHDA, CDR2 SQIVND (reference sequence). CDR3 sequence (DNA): TGTGCCAGTATTCAACAGGGCTATGGCTACACCTTC. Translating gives CASIQQGYGYTF.

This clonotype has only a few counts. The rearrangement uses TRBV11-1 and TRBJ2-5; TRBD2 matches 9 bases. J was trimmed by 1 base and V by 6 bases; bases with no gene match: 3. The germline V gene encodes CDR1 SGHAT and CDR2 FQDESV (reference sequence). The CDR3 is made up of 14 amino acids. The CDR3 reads CASRIAGVQETQYF. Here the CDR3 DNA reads TGTGCCAGCAGGATAGCGGGAGTCCAAGAGACCCAGTACTTC. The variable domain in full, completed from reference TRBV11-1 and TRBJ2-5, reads EAEVAQSPRYKITEKSQAVAFWCDPISGHATLYWYRQILGQGPELLVQFQDESVVDDSQLPKDRFSAERLKGVDSTLKIQPAELGDSAMYLCASRIAGVQETQYFGPGTRLLVL.

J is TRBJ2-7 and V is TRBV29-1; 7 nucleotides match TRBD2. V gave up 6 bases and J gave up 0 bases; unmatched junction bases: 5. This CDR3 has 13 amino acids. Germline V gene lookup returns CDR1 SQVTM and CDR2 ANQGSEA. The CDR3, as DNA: TGCAGCGTGATGGGGGGGGTCTCCTACGAGCAGTACTTC. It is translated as CSVMGGVSYEQYF.

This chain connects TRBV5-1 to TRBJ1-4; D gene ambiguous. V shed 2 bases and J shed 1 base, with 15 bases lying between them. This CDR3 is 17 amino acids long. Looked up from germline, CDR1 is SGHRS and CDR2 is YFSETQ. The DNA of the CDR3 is TGCGCCAGCAGCTTAGATGCCAAGTATGGAACTAATGAAAAACTGTTTTTT. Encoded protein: CASSLDAKYGTNEKLFF.

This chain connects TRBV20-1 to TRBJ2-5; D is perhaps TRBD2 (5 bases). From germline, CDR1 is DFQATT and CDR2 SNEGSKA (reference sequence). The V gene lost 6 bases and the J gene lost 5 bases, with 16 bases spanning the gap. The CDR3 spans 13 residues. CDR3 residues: CSAPGTGSETQYF. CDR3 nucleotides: TGCAGTGCGCCGGGAACGGGCTCCGAGACCCAGTACTTC.